The rows below give T cell receptor beta chains drawn from one sample of a study of T cells in Graves' hyperthyroidism and ophthalmopathy. TCRdb used MiXCR to reprocess the multiplex PCR reads, holding one entry per CDR3 protein. Here the sample spans fewer than 550,000 distinct CDR3 sequences, 15% to 19% being singletons. Material: blood. These receptors were collected from a woman under 30 with Graves' hyperthyroidism. The CDR3 runs from the conserved cysteine through the conserved F or W. A D gene is named only where the DNA matches it firmly. Expanded clones get a size class; other rows say once, few or many, or leave the size out.

TRBV3-1	.	.	TRBJ2-1	CASSQAGTGANEQFF	TGTGCCAGCAGCCAGGCCGGGACTGGAGCCAATGAGCAGTTCTTC
TRBV6-1	.	many	TRBJ1-2	CASRGWGYTF	TGTGCCAGCAGGGGATGGGGCTACACCTTC
TRBV7-9	TRBD1	many	TRBJ2-2	CASSSTDRGPVGELFF	TGTGCCAGCAGCTCCACGGACAGGGGACCTGTCGGGGAGCTGTTTTTT
TRBV11-2	.	many	TRBJ1-2	CASSVGWQTNYGYTF	TGTGCCAGCAGCGTAGGATGGCAGACTAACTATGGCTACACCTTC
TRBV3-1	TRBD1	once	TRBJ1-2	CASSQAWQGEYGYTF	TGTGCCAGCAGCCAAGCATGGCAGGGGGAGTATGGCTACACCTTC
TRBV6-1	.	many	TRBJ2-7	CASRGELDEQYF	TGTGCCAGCAGGGGAGAACTCGACGAGCAGTACTTC
TRBV13	TRBD2	many	TRBJ2-2	CASSSLAGGPNTGELFF	TGTGCCAGCAGCTCTTTAGCGGGAGGCCCGAACACCGGGGAGCTGTTTTTT
TRBV20-1	.	many	TRBJ1-4	CRAQPGTSNEKLFF	TGCAGAGCTCAACCCGGGACCTCTAATGAAAAACTGTTTTTT
TRBV9	.	many	TRBJ2-7	CASSVSGRGGDEQYF	TGTGCCAGCAGCGTCTCAGGACGGGGTGGGGACGAGCAGTACTTC
TRBV6-2/TRBV6-3	.	once	TRBJ1-5	CASQATGNQPQHF	TGTGCCAGCCAGGCGACAGGCAATCAGCCCCAGCATTTT
TRBV10-2	.	.	TRBJ2-7	CASRNPGYEQYF	TGCGCCAGCAGAAACCCAGGCTACGAGCAGTACTTC
TRBV27	.	.	TRBJ1-2	CASSARRADGYTF	TGTGCCAGCAGTGCCCGCAGGGCGGATGGCTACACCTTC
TRBV11-3	TRBD1	many	TRBJ2-2	CASSSPLGQTNTGELFF	TGTGCCAGCAGCTCTCCTTTGGGACAGACGAACACCGGGGAGCTGTTTTTT
TRBV20-1	TRBD2	many	TRBJ2-5	CSAIRTSGNQETQYF	TGCAGTGCCATACGGACTAGCGGTAATCAAGAGACCCAGTACTTC
TRBV10-3	.	.	TRBJ2-6	CAISESRNSGANVLTF	TGTGCCATCAGTGAGTCAAGGAACTCTGGGGCCAACGTCCTGACTTTC
TRBV7-2	TRBD2	many	TRBJ2-7	CASSSGGGRERNEQYF	TGTGCCAGCAGCTCTGGGGGGGGAAGGGAGCGGAACGAGCAGTACTTC
TRBV20-1	.	many	TRBJ1-2	CSALGATDYGYTF	TGCAGTGCCCTCGGGGCCACGGACTATGGCTACACCTTC
TRBV12-3/TRBV12-4	.	many	TRBJ1-5	CASSLTFQGSQQPQHF	TGTGCCAGCAGCCTAACCTTCCAGGGTTCCCAGCAGCCCCAGCATTTT
TRBV10-3	TRBD1	.	TRBJ2-7	CAISERAQGAREQYF	TGTGCCATCAGTGAGCGCGCGCAGGGGGCGCGTGAGCAGTACTTC
TRBV6-5	.	few	TRBJ1-4	CASSAGIGEKLFF	TGTGCCAGCAGTGCAGGGATCGGGGAAAAACTGTTTTTT
TRBV7-9	.	many	TRBJ1-4	CASSRRQEIEKLFF	TGTGCCAGCAGCCGTCGACAGGAGATAGAAAAACTGTTTTTT
TRBV2	.	many	TRBJ2-1	CASNPENNEQFF	TGTGCCAGCAACCCAGAAAACAATGAGCAGTTCTTC
TRBV5-8	.	many	TRBJ2-5	CASSWGTQYF	TGTGCCAGCAGCTGGGGGACCCAGTACTTC
TRBV7-9	.	.	TRBJ2-2	CASPEGFGELFF	TGTGCCAGCCCCGAGGGGTTCGGGGAGCTGTTTTTT
TRBV6-1	.	many	TRBJ1-1	CASSVPGPIPEAFF	TGTGCCAGCAGTGTACCAGGTCCAATCCCTGAAGCTTTCTTT
TRBV5-1	TRBD1	.	TRBJ2-3	CASSLGYRGRTDTQYF	TGCGCCAGCAGCCTGGGGTACAGGGGGAGGACAGATACGCAGTATTTT
TRBV11-2	TRBD2	.	TRBJ2-1	CASSLGSGGGRYEQFF	TGTGCCAGCAGCTTGGGGAGCGGGGGAGGACGGTATGAGCAGTTCTTC
TRBV27	.	many	TRBJ2-1	CATKILGLNEQFF	TGTGCCACCAAGATTTTAGGGCTCAATGAGCAGTTCTTC
TRBV5-1	TRBD1	many	TRBJ2-1	CASSTGQGGPYNEQFF	TGCGCCAGCAGCACGGGACAGGGGGGCCCCTACAATGAGCAGTTCTTC
TRBV12-5	.	.	TRBJ2-1	CASGWGGPNEQFF	TGTGCTAGTGGCTGGGGGGGGCCCAATGAGCAGTTCTTC
TRBV20-1	.	many	TRBJ1-5	CSAGVGPPRGNQPQHF	TGCAGTGCTGGGGTGGGGCCTCCAAGGGGCAATCAGCCCCAGCATTTT
TRBV28	.	.	TRBJ2-1	CASSLNGFQGQFF	TGTGCCAGCAGTTTAAATGGGTTTCAGGGGCAGTTCTTC
TRBV7-9	TRBD1	many	TRBJ1-1	CASSLGQGSNTEAFF	TGTGCCAGCAGCTTGGGACAGGGGTCGAACACTGAAGCTTTCTTT
TRBV6-1	.	many	TRBJ2-5	CASSPDSGTQYF	TGTGCCAGCAGTCCGGACTCCGGGACCCAGTACTTC
TRBV20-1	TRBD2	many	TRBJ2-3	CSARDLLAGEADTQYF	TGCAGTGCTAGAGACCTTCTAGCGGGAGAGGCAGATACGCAGTATTTT
TRBV7-8	TRBD2	many	TRBJ2-1	CASSSRVVLAGGSNEQFF	TGTGCCAGCAGCTCCAGGGTGGTACTAGCGGGAGGGAGTAATGAGCAGTTCTTC
TRBV12-3/TRBV12-4	.	many	TRBJ1-2	CASSLGPFYGYTF	TGTGCCAGCAGTTTGGGACCCTTCTATGGCTACACCTTC
TRBV6-1	.	many	TRBJ1-2	CASEDSLSDGYTF	TGTGCCAGCGAGGACAGTCTTTCCGATGGCTACACCTTC
TRBV6-1	TRBD2	many	TRBJ2-1	CASTTLAGEGSEQFF	TGTGCCAGCACCACACTAGCGGGAGAGGGGAGTGAGCAGTTCTTC
TRBV6-1	.	many	TRBJ1-5	CARTDSNQPQHF	TGTGCCCGCACCGATAGCAATCAGCCCCAGCATTTT
TRBV27	TRBD2	many	TRBJ2-3	CASSLAGGDMQYF	TGTGCCAGCAGTCTAGCGGGGGGGGATATGCAGTATTTT
TRBV20-1	.	few	TRBJ2-4	CSAIPGPERNIQYF	TGCAGTGCCATTCCCGGTCCCGAGAGAAACATTCAGTACTTC
TRBV11-3	.	many	TRBJ2-3	CASTVRGATDTQYF	TGTGCCAGCACCGTAAGGGGGGCCACAGATACGCAGTATTTT
TRBV12-3/TRBV12-4	.	many	TRBJ2-1	CASSFGGNYNEQFF	TGTGCCAGCAGTTTTGGGGGGAACTACAATGAGCAGTTCTTC
TRBV6-1	TRBD2	once	TRBJ2-2	CASSSRGTSALGELFF	TGTGCCAGCAGCTCGAGGGGGACTAGCGCCCTCGGGGAGCTGTTTTTT
TRBV28	.	many	TRBJ2-7	CASSLGAAEQYF	TGTGCCAGCAGTTTAGGAGCGGCCGAGCAGTACTTC
TRBV7-9	.	few	TRBJ1-4	CASSLGLLNEKLFF	TGTGCCAGCAGCTTAGGACTGCTTAATGAAAAACTGTTTTTT
TRBV27	.	few	TRBJ2-1	CASSLYRGLEQFF	TGTGCCAGCAGTTTATACCGTGGTCTTGAGCAGTTCTTC